The 28 T cell receptor beta chains in this list originate from one sample, sequenced in a study of blood T cell repertoires in COVID-19. Method: immunoSEQ multiplex PCR; TCRdb's copy keeps in-frame clones and lacks some. The sample contains tens of thousands of clones, approximately 82% of which appear only once. The sequenced sample was peripheral blood. Receptors originate from a woman of 80 years or more with acute or convalescent COVID-19.

The V gene is TRBV5-4, the J gene TRBJ1-2, with TRBD1 matching 9 bases. V dropped 0 bases and J dropped 4; count of bases not matched to a gene: 4. Per germline, CDR1 SGHNT and CDR2 YYREEE (reference sequence). The CDR3 consists of 15 residues. The CDR3: CASSLVGTGSYGYTF. CDR3 bases: TGTGCCAGCAGCTTGGTCGGGACAGGGAGCTATGGCTACACCTTC. The variable domain in full, with the rest retrieved from reference TRBV5-4 and TRBJ1-2, is ETGVTQSPTHLIKTRGQQVTLRCSSQSGHNTVSWYQQALGQGPQFIFQYYREEENGRGNFPPRFSGLQFPNYSSELNVNALELDDSALYLCASSLVGTGSYGYTFGSGTRLTVV.

The V gene is TRBV11-3, the J gene TRBJ2-5; TRBD2 might be the D (5 bases). The CDR3 sequence is 15 residues long. Trimming cost V 4 bases and J 5 bases, with 17 bases left between them. Germline-derived CDR1 and CDR2 are SGHNT and YENEEA. This CDR3 is CASSSEDSHGETQYF. The DNA for the CDR3 is TGTGCCAGCAGCTCGGAGGACTCCCATGGGGAGACCCAGTACTTC.

The chain recombines TRBV10-3 with TRBJ2-2; the D gene is possibly TRBD1 (5 bases). The V gene's germline CDR1 is ENHRY and CDR2 SYGVKD. The CDR3 is 14 residues long. V gave up 4 bases and J gave up 1 base, with 7 bases separating them. The CDR3 DNA reads as TGTGCCATCAGTGTTGACAGGAACACCGGGGAGCTGTTTTTT. Protein: CAISVDRNTGELFF.

The V call is TRBV6-5, the J call TRBJ1-2, with 7 nucleotides matching TRBD1. Unmatched junction bases numbered 8, after V lost 7 bases and J lost 3 bases. There are 14 residues in the CDR3. Germline CDR1 MNHEY, CDR2 SVGAGI. DNA of the CDR3: TGTGCCAGCAACCTCAGACAGGGCGACTATGGCTACACCTTC. Protein sequence: CASNLRQGDYGYTF.

V usage is TRBV2 and J usage is TRBJ1-1; the D gene is possibly TRBD1 (5 bases). Germline lookup yields CDR1 SNHLY and CDR2 FYNNEI. V lost 6 bases to trimming and J lost 5 bases, with 13 bases between them. CDR3 length: 13 amino acids. CDR3 residues: CASRATGGTEAFF. Here the CDR3 DNA reads TGTGCCAGCAGGGCGACGGGGGGGACTGAAGCTTTCTTT.

V and J are TRBV28 and TRBJ2-3, with 7 bases that match TRBD2. The germline CDR1 and CDR2 sequences are MDHEN and SYDVKM. V dropped 4 bases and J dropped 0; count of bases not matched to a gene: 1. The CDR3 length is 14 residues. The CDR3 is CASSSAGSTDTQYF. CDR3 bases: TGTGCCAGCAGTTCAGCGGGGAGCACAGATACGCAGTATTTT.

For this clone: One junction end disagrees with the germline gene, perhaps due to a read error. The J gene is TRBJ2-3, the V gene TRBV7-7, with 8 bases fitting TRBD1. The length of the CDR3 is 17 residues. CDR1 and CDR2 (germline): SSHAT, FNYEAQ (reference sequence). The CDR3: CASSLAVRGRATDTQYF. In DNA form, the CDR3 reads TGTGCTAGCAGCTTAGCAGTCAGGGGGCGAGCTACAGATACGCAGTATTTT.

The rearrangement uses TRBV5-4 and TRBJ1-3; TRBD1 aligns across 7 bases. Germline V gene lookup returns CDR1 SGHNT and CDR2 YYREEE (reference sequence). After removal of 2 bases from V and 0 bases from J, the junction contained 5 bases not matched to a gene. This CDR3 region has 16 residues. CDR3 nucleotide sequence: TGTGCCAGCAGCTTATTCAGGGGGAGCTCTGGAAACACCATATATTTT. The encoded protein is CASSLFRGSSGNTIYF. Combining the CDR3 with reference TRBV5-4 and TRBJ1-3 gives the whole variable domain ETGVTQSPTHLIKTRGQQVTLRCSSQSGHNTVSWYQQALGQGPQFIFQYYREEENGRGNFPPRFSGLQFPNYSSELNVNALELDDSALYLCASSLFRGSSGNTIYFGEGSWLTVV.

This clone has only a few counts. The chain combines TRBV19 with TRBJ1-1; TRBD1 might be the D (5 bases). With 3 bases removed from V and 8 bases from J, the gap between germline ends came to 10 bases. The CDR3 loop spans 12 amino acids. Germline V gene lookup returns CDR1 LNHDA and CDR2 SQIVND (reference sequence). The CDR3 DNA is TGTGCCAGTAGTATGGGACTCCTAGAAGCTTTCTTT. Translation gives CASSMGLLEAFF.

The chain is built from TRBV5-4 and TRBJ2-1; the match to TRBD2 covers 8 bases. The V gene's germline CDR1 is SGHNT and CDR2 YYREEE (reference sequence). V lost 0 bases, J lost 7 bases, and 6 bases stayed unmatched. The CDR3 is 15 amino acids. CDR3 sequence reads: CASSLGRGGQNEQFF. The CDR3 coding sequence is TGTGCCAGCAGCTTGGGTCGGGGGGGCCAGAATGAGCAGTTCTTC.

Here the CDR3 DNA reads TGTGCCTGGAATAGGCTCCGGGAACCCCTCCACTTT. Its translation is CAWNRLREPLHF. The gene calls are TRBV30 and TRBJ1-6; D not resolved. Germline loops: CDR1 GTSNPN, CDR2 SVGIG (reference sequence). V was pared by 4 bases and J by 12 bases, with 13 bases between. The CDR3 has 12 residues.

This clone has a single count. This chain joins TRBV4-2 and TRBJ1-6; D not certain. The CDR3 extends over 14 amino acids. Germline V gene data show CDR1 as LGHNA and CDR2 as YNFKEQ. The V end lost 4 bases, the J end lost 5 bases, and 9 bases lay between the germline ends. The CDR3 here is CASSRQMDNSPLHF. CDR3 in DNA: TGTGCCAGCAGCCGGCAGATGGATAATTCACCCCTCCACTTT.

This clone occurred once. The chain combines TRBV6-5 with TRBJ2-5, with D maybe TRBD2 (7 bases). The CDR3 loop spans 13 amino acids. The germline V and J ends were trimmed by 7 bases and 5 bases, with 14 bases remaining between them. Germline CDR1 MNHEY, CDR2 SVGAGI. The CDR3 reads CASNWGGGETQYF. CDR3 in DNA: TGTGCCAGCAACTGGGGAGGGGGGGAGACCCAGTACTTC.

This clone was seen once. In DNA, the CDR3 is TGCGCCAGCAGCTTGGGGGTAGCGGGGGTACAAGAGACCCAGTACTTC. This gives the protein CASSLGVAGVQETQYF. The V gene is TRBV5-1, the J gene TRBJ2-5; 9 bases map to TRBD2. In germline, CDR1 is SGHRS, CDR2 YFSETQ. The CDR3 contains 16 residues. Trimming took 0 bases from V and 2 from J; bases not matched to a gene: 5.

This rearrangement joins TRBV5-1 to TRBJ1-1; TRBD1 agrees at 9 bases. Per the germline V gene, CDR1 is SGHRS and CDR2 is YFSETQ. The length of the CDR3 is 15 residues. The junction had 6 bases not matched to a gene; V was cut back by 2 bases and J by 4 bases. The CDR3 DNA reads as TGCGCCAGCAGCTTTGGGACAGGGTTTGGCACTGAAGCTTTCTTT. It yields the protein CASSFGTGFGTEAFF.

This rearrangement joins TRBV2 to TRBJ1-5, with a tentative D call TRBD1 (5 bases). Trimming took off 7 bases at V and 7 bases at J, with 14 bases between the two ends. CDR1 SNHLY and CDR2 FYNNEI come from the germline V gene. This CDR3 contains 13 residues. The CDR3 loop reads CASNPGLTQPQHF. The CDR3 coding sequence is TGTGCCAGCAATCCGGGACTAACACAGCCCCAGCATTTT.

The sample holds one count of this clone. At one end, the junction sequence differs from germline, possibly due to a read error. V gene TRBV12-3 or TRBV12-4 combines with J gene TRBJ2-5; D is ambiguous. This CDR3 is built from 13 residues. The CDR3 here is CASSVAAEETQYF. CDR3 DNA: TGTGCCAGCAGTGTAGCTGCGGAAGAGACCCAGTACTTC.

The rearrangement links TRBV7-2 to TRBJ1-2, with 7 nucleotides matching TRBD1. J was trimmed by 4 bases and V by 5 bases; bases with no gene match: 4. Per germline, CDR1 SGHTA and CDR2 FQGNSA. The CDR3 covers 13 residues. CDR3 region: CASSTGTAYGYTF. The CDR3 nucleotides are TGTGCCAGCAGCACCGGGACAGCCTATGGCTACACCTTC.

The J gene is TRBJ1-2, the V gene TRBV27; TRBD1 aligns across 9 bases. Germline assignment: CDR1 MNHEY and CDR2 SMNVEV (reference sequence). Trimming removed 8 bases from V and 9 bases from J; junction bases left unmatched: 7. The CDR3 is 12 residues long. DNA of the CDR3: TGTGCCAGCCTCGGGACAGGGAGTAGCTACACCTTC. Its translation: CASLGTGSSYTF.

The CDR3: CASTGTSFTGELFF. The CDR3 DNA sequence: TGTGCCAGTACCGGGACTAGCTTTACCGGGGAGCTGTTTTTT. This chain connects TRBV19 to TRBJ2-2, with 9 bases that match TRBD2. Germline V gives CDR1 LNHDA, CDR2 SQIVND (reference sequence). This CDR3 has 14 residues. Trimming removed 7 bases from V and 5 bases from J; junction bases left unmatched: 5.

The V and J genes are TRBV5-6 and TRBJ1-2; 9 bases align to TRBD1. Trimming cost V 4 bases and J 1 base; bases outside gene matches: 2. Germline CDR1 and CDR2: SGHDT and YYEEEE. The CDR3 runs to 14 residues. The CDR3 sequence is CASSPGQGNYGYTF. As DNA, the CDR3 is TGTGCCAGCAGCCCGGGACAGGGTAACTATGGCTACACCTTC.

The CDR3 reads CASSGSRNTEAFF. The DNA for the CDR3 is TGTGCCAGCAGCGGGTCCAGAAACACTGAAGCTTTCTTT. The rearrangement links TRBV6-5 to TRBJ1-1; unclear D gene. In germline, CDR1 is MNHEY, CDR2 SVGAGI. Trimming removed 6 bases at V and 2 bases at J, with 10 bases between. The CDR3 covers 13 residues.

The chain couples TRBV6-5 to TRBJ1-2, with 8 bases aligning to TRBD1. Germline trimming cut 5 bases from V and 3 bases from J; bases unmatched to any gene: 5. This CDR3 spans 14 amino acids. CDR1 and CDR2 (germline): MNHEY, SVGAGI. The CDR3 nucleotides are TGTGCCAGCAGTACTACACAGGGGGACTATGGCTACACCTTC. This codes for CASSTTQGDYGYTF.

The chain has TRBV7-8 and TRBJ2-1; D is unclear. This CDR3 comprises 15 residues. Trimming stripped 1 base from V and 2 bases from J, with 9 bases between. Germline V gene lookup returns CDR1 SGHVS and CDR2 FQNEAQ. CDR3 in amino acids: CASSLGGGTYNEQFF. Here the CDR3 DNA reads TGTGCCAGCAGCTTAGGCGGCGGTACCTACAATGAGCAGTTCTTC.

The rearrangement uses TRBV6-1 and TRBJ1-2; TRBD1 matches at 7 bases. The CDR3 contains 14 residues. Losses at the gene ends were 3 bases for V and 4 bases for J; bases not matched to a gene: 5. Germline loops: CDR1 MNHNS, CDR2 SASEGT. The CDR3 is CASSENRGGYGYTF. Written as DNA, the CDR3 is TGTGCCAGCAGTGAGAACAGGGGTGGCTATGGCTACACCTTC.

V usage is TRBV5-5 and J usage is TRBJ1-4, with TRBD1 matching over 7 bases. V gave up 4 bases and J gave up 8 bases; unmatched junction bases: 11. Germline V gene lookup returns CDR1 SGHKS and CDR2 YYEKEE (reference sequence). This CDR3 contains 15 residues. The CDR3 sequence: CASSPQGDRGEKLFF. CDR3 nucleotides: TGTGCCAGCAGCCCCCAGGGGGACAGAGGAGAAAAACTGTTTTTT.

V and J are TRBV5-5 and TRBJ1-5; weak D call: TRBD1 (5 bases). Trimming cost V 4 bases and J 2 bases, with 10 bases left between them. The CDR3 spans 14 residues. From germline, CDR1 is SGHKS and CDR2 YYEKEE (reference sequence). In DNA, the CDR3 is TGTGCCAGCAGCCGTGACAGAGGCAATCAGCCCCAGCATTTT. This translates into CASSRDRGNQPQHF.

The CDR3 protein is CASSLGRDYRGEAFF. The CDR3 nucleotides read TGTGCCAGCAGCTTAGGACGCGATTACAGGGGTGAAGCTTTCTTT. The gene calls are TRBV7-2 and TRBJ1-1; TRBD1 agrees at 7 bases. The V gene end was trimmed by 1 base and the J gene end by 7 bases; junction bases not matched to a gene: 9. Germline CDR1 SGHTA, CDR2 FQGNSA. The CDR3 totals 15 residues.